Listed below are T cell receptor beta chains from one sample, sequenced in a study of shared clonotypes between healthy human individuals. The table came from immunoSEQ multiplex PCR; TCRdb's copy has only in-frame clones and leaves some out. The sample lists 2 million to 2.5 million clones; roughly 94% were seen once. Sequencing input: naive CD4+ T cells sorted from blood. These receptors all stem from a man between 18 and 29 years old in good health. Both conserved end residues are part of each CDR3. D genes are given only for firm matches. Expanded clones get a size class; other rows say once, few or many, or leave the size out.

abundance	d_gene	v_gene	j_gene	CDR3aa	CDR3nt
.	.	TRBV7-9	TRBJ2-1	CASSTAQVYNEQFF	TGTGCCAGCAGTACCGCCCAGGTCTACAATGAGCAGTTCTTC
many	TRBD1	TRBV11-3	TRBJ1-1	CASSPGTGDTEAFF	TGTGCCAGCAGCCCGGGGACAGGGGACACTGAAGCTTTCTTT
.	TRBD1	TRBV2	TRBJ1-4	CASRLGTGDEKLFF	TGTGCCAGCAGACTAGGGACAGGGGATGAAAAACTGTTTTTT
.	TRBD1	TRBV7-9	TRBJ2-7	CASSLFEGAREQYF	TGTGCCAGCAGCTTATTCGAGGGGGCGCGGGAGCAGTACTTC
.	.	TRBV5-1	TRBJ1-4	CASRQVLSSEKLFF	TGCGCCAGCAGGCAGGTCCTATCAAGCGAAAAACTGTTTTTT
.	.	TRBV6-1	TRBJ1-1	CASSLTGLIDTEAFF	TGTGCCAGCAGTCTCACAGGGTTGATAGACACTGAAGCTTTCTTT
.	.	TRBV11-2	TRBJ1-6	CASSLFPASPSASPLHF	TGTGCCAGCAGCTTATTCCCCGCATCGCCTTCAGCTTCACCCCTCCACTTT
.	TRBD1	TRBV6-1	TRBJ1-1	CASSPGGRNTEAFF	TGTGCCAGCAGCCCAGGGGGAAGGAACACTGAAGCTTTCTTT
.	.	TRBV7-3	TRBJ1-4	CASSLIAGEKLFF	TGTGCCAGCAGCTTAATAGCAGGAGAAAAACTGTTTTTT
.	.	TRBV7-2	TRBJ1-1	CASSSEGLKNTEAFF	TGTGCCAGCAGCTCGGAGGGGTTAAAAAACACTGAAGCTTTCTTT
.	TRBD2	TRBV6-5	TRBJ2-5	CATTPGTSSETQYF	TGTGCCACGACCCCGGGGACTAGCTCAGAGACCCAGTACTTC
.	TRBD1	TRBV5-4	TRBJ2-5	CASSVGQGQETQYF	TGTGCCAGCAGCGTCGGACAGGGCCAAGAGACCCAGTACTTC
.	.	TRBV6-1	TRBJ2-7	CASSLQGAYEQYF	TGTGCCAGCAGTCTACAGGGAGCCTACGAGCAGTACTTC
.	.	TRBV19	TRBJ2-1	CASSINLGGNEQFF	TGTGCCAGTAGTATTAACCTAGGGGGTAATGAGCAGTTCTTC
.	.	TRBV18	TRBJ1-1	CASSPTENTEAFF	TGTGCCAGCTCACCAACGGAGAACACTGAAGCTTTCTTT
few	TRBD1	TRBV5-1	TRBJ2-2	CASSGGQPTGELFF	TGCGCCAGCAGCGGGGGACAGCCTACCGGGGAGCTGTTTTTT